The 14 T cell receptor beta chains presented below share a single source sample, sequenced in a study of beta chain features in type 1 diabetes. These receptors' targets are unknown. Whole-study results and caveats: Within each of all four CD4+ subsets, Type 1 diabetes patients had TCRB CDR3s that were moderately but significantly shorter.

The authors reverse transcribed all of the isolated RNA, so sequencing captured expressed TCRB transcripts. The repertoire was sequenced with immunoSEQ multiplex PCR; TCRdb's copy has only in-frame clones and lacks some. The table lists approximately 730,000 clones, around an eighth of them singletons, with 0.022% in the top ten. The sample was naive CD4+ T cells from blood. These receptors originate from a man aged 18-30 years with type 1 diabetes.

There are a few counts of this clone. The V gene is TRBV6-5, the J gene TRBJ2-5; 11 bases align to TRBD2. Germline lookup yields CDR1 MNHEY and CDR2 SVGAGI. Germline trimming cut 6 bases from V and 2 bases from J; bases unmatched to any gene: 5. The CDR3 is made up of 15 amino acids. Here the CDR3 reads CASRPLAGGQETQYF. As DNA, the CDR3 is TGTGCCAGCAGACCTCTAGCGGGGGGACAAGAGACCCAGTACTTC.

The table lists this clone with a few counts. The chain carries TRBV5-4 and TRBJ1-5; D is unclear. The germline CDR1 and CDR2 sequences are SGHNT and YYREEE (reference sequence). The CDR3 length is 12 residues. V was trimmed by 6 bases and J by 6 bases, leaving 10 bases between them. The CDR3 sequence is CASTDWFQPQHF. The CDR3 DNA sequence: TGTGCCAGCACCGATTGGTTTCAGCCCCAGCATTTT. Drawing the rest from reference TRBV5-4 and TRBJ1-5, the complete variable domain is ETGVTQSPTHLIKTRGQQVTLRCSSQSGHNTVSWYQQALGQGPQFIFQYYREEENGRGNFPPRFSGLQFPNYSSELNVNALELDDSALYLCASTDWFQPQHFGDGTRLSIL.

This clone was counted a few times. V and J are TRBV29-1 and TRBJ1-2, with TRBD1 as a possible D gene (5 bases). The length of the CDR3 is 13 residues. Looked up from germline, CDR1 is SQVTM and CDR2 is ANQGSEA. V gave up 0 bases and J gave up 6 bases, with 11 bases separating them. CDR3 sequence (DNA): TGCAGCGTTGAAGAGATAAGGGGAGATGGCTACACCTTC. Amino acids: CSVEEIRGDGYTF. Complete variable domain (other parts from reference TRBV29-1 and TRBJ1-2): SAVISQKPSRDICQRGTSLTIQCQVDSQVTMMFWYRQQPGQSLTLIATANQGSEATYESGFVIDKFPISRPNLTFSTLTVSNMSPEDSSIYLCSVEEIRGDGYTFGSGTRLTVV.

The CDR3 region is CASSSMGGPNYGYTF. The CDR3 nucleotides are TGTGCCAGCAGCTCGATGGGAGGGCCGAACTATGGCTACACCTTC. V gene TRBV5-4 combines with J gene TRBJ1-2; D gene uncertain. V gave up 3 bases and J gave up 2 bases, with 14 bases separating them. This CDR3 is 15 amino acids long. Looked up from germline, CDR1 is SGHNT and CDR2 is YYREEE (reference sequence). Supplemented by reference TRBV5-4 and TRBJ1-2, the full variable domain reads ETGVTQSPTHLIKTRGQQVTLRCSSQSGHNTVSWYQQALGQGPQFIFQYYREEENGRGNFPPRFSGLQFPNYSSELNVNALELDDSALYLCASSSMGGPNYGYTFGSGTRLTVV.

There are a few counts of this clone. The chain uses TRBV14 and TRBJ2-7; D is tentatively TRBD1 or TRBD2 (5 bases each). This CDR3 has 16 residues. The germline gives CDR1 SGHDN, CDR2 FVKESK. The ends were cut back, 1 base at V and 3 bases at J, with 16 bases in the middle. CDR3 DNA: TGTGCCAGCAGCCAAGGCCCCCCTTGGGACGGCTACGAGCAGTACTTC. Amino acid sequence: CASSQGPPWDGYEQYF.

The V gene is TRBV7-2, the J gene TRBJ1-6; no clear D gene. The germline V gene encodes CDR1 SGHTA and CDR2 FQGNSA. The ends were cut back, 4 bases at V and 7 bases at J, with 8 bases in the middle. The CDR3 totals 13 residues. The CDR3 DNA follows: TGTGCCAGCAGCTGGGCAGAAAATTCACCCCTCCACTTT. Translation gives CASSWAENSPLHF.

The CDR3 protein is CASLGLAKGAGELFF. The CDR3 coding sequence is TGTGCCAGCCTCGGACTAGCGAAGGGCGCCGGGGAGCTGTTTTTT. The chain recombines TRBV19 with TRBJ2-2; 9 bases map to TRBD2. The CDR3 extends over 15 amino acids. The V gene end was trimmed by 9 bases and the J gene end by 6 bases; junction bases not matched to a gene: 11. Per germline, CDR1 LNHDA and CDR2 SQIVND (reference sequence).

This clone was seen more than once but under ten times. The CDR3 loop reads CASSYPGGQETQYF. CDR3 DNA: TGTGCCAGCAGTTATCCGGGGGGGCAGGAGACCCAGTACTTC. The gene calls are TRBV6-5 and TRBJ2-5; 8 bases are shared with TRBD2. After removal of 3 bases from V and 5 bases from J, the junction contained 5 bases not matched to a gene. Germline V CDR1 and CDR2: MNHEY, SVGAGI. The CDR3 covers 14 residues.

The chain is built from TRBV15 and TRBJ2-7, with D perhaps matching TRBD1 (6 bases). Germline V CDR1 and CDR2: LNHNV, YYDKDF (reference sequence). The CDR3 is 14 amino acids. Trimming cost V 0 bases and J 5 bases, with 11 bases left between them. In DNA, the CDR3 is TGTGCCACCAGCAGAGACCTTGGGACAAACGAGCAGTACTTC. Translation: CATSRDLGTNEQYF.

V usage is TRBV7-9 and J usage is TRBJ2-7; no reliable D call. CDR1 and CDR2 from the germline V gene are SEHNR and FQNEAQ (reference sequence). The CDR3 runs to 14 residues. The V gene lost 0 bases and the J gene lost 0 bases, with 6 bases spanning the gap. CDR3 in amino acids: CASSLAIHSYEQYF. The CDR3 DNA follows: TGTGCCAGCAGCTTAGCAATCCACTCCTACGAGCAGTACTTC.

The table lists this clone with a few counts. The rearrangement uses TRBV9 and TRBJ2-2; D possibly corresponds to TRBD2 (5 bases). Germline V gene sequence: CDR1 SGDLS, CDR2 YYNGEE. CDR3 length equals 15 residues. V was shortened by 4 bases and J by 4 bases, with 14 bases between the two germline ends. The CDR3 loop is CASSPVIASTGELFF. Here the CDR3 DNA reads TGTGCCAGCAGCCCAGTGATAGCGAGCACCGGGGAGCTGTTTTTT. The full variable domain, completed using reference TRBV9 and TRBJ2-2, is DSGVTQTPKHLITATGQRVTLRCSPRSGDLSVYWYQQSLDQGLQFLIQYYNGEERAKGNILERFSAQQFPDLHSELNLSSLELGDSALYFCASSPVIASTGELFFGEGSRLTVL.

This clone turned up a few times. The gene calls are TRBV30 and TRBJ2-6, with D perhaps matching TRBD1 (5 bases). V was cut by 4 bases and J by 2 bases, with 9 bases left in between. Germline lookup yields CDR1 GTSNPN and CDR2 SVGIG (reference sequence). The CDR3 runs to 14 residues. CDR3 nucleotides: TGTGCCTGGAACCAGGGTGCTGGGGCCAACGTCCTGACTTTC. This gives the protein CAWNQGAGANVLTF.

The CDR3 nucleotides are TGTGCCAGCAGTAGGGAGGCGGGGGAGACAGATACGCAGTATTTT. Translation gives CASSREAGETDTQYF. The chain uses TRBV28 and TRBJ2-3; 7 nucleotides line up with TRBD2. CDR3 size: 15 residues. Germline trimming cut 5 bases from V and 3 bases from J; bases unmatched to any gene: 8. Per germline, CDR1 MDHEN and CDR2 SYDVKM.

This clone turned up a few times. V is TRBV2 and J is TRBJ2-7; a weak D match, TRBD2 (5 bases). The CDR3 has 14 residues. Germline CDR1 and CDR2: SNHLY and FYNNEI. Trimming shortened V by 3 bases and J by 6 bases, and 15 bases separated the two germline ends. The CDR3 spells CASSDQRTSLEQYF. CDR3 bases: TGTGCCAGCAGTGACCAGCGGACCTCCCTCGAGCAGTACTTC.